The 10 T cell receptor beta chains given below trace back to one sample, sequenced in a study of CD4 T cells in relation to SARS-CoV-2 and coronaviruses. Their antigens remain unidentified. The method was immunoSEQ multiplex PCR; TCRdb's version includes in-frame clones alone and lacks a portion of them. The sample records 20,000 to 25,000 clones, about 80% being singletons. The unexposed donors gave CD4+ T cells in about 2010-2019, prior to COVID-19. The cells were cultured for about ten days before CD4+ T cells were isolated. Sample: CD4+ T cells from PBMCs, cultured in vitro. Receptor source: a human donor in good health.

The chain carries TRBV7-8 and TRBJ1-5; the match to TRBD1 covers 8 bases. CDR3 length: 16 amino acids. From germline, CDR1 is SGHVS and CDR2 FQNEAQ. Trimming at V came to 5 bases and at J to 5 bases, leaving 11 bases not matched to a gene. The CDR3 DNA follows: TGTGCCAGCAGCCAGGGGGCAACAGGGGAGCATCAGCCCCAGCATTTT. As protein: CASSQGATGEHQPQHF.

The gene calls are TRBV20-1 and TRBJ2-5; D remains ambiguous. Trimming shortened V by 6 bases and J by 2 bases, and 4 bases separated the two germline ends. This CDR3 region has 10 residues. The V gene's germline CDR1 is DFQATT and CDR2 SNEGSKA (reference sequence). Here the CDR3 reads CSAVQETQYF. CDR3 nucleotide sequence: TGCAGTGCGGTACAAGAGACCCAGTACTTC.

This chain uses TRBV5-4 with TRBJ2-1; the match to TRBD2 covers 11 bases. Unmatched junction bases numbered 4, after V lost 5 bases and J lost 3 bases. CDR3 length equals 15 residues. Germline CDR1 reads SGHNT; CDR2 reads YYREEE (reference sequence). In DNA form, the CDR3 reads TGTGCCAGCAGGGACGGGACTAGCGGCTACAATGAGCAGTTCTTC. It yields the protein CASRDGTSGYNEQFF.

J is TRBJ1-3 and V is TRBV19; perhaps TRBD1 as D (6 bases). The CDR3 length is 15 residues. The germline V gene encodes CDR1 LNHDA and CDR2 SQIVND (reference sequence). Between the trimmed V and J ends, which lost 7 bases and 2 bases, there was a span of 15 bases. DNA for the CDR3: TGTGCCAGTATTACCTCGGGGGGGCCTGGAAACACCATATATTTT. This encodes CASITSGGPGNTIYF.

The chain joins TRBV5-1 to TRBJ2-5; D perhaps matches TRBD2 (5 bases). With 1 base removed from V and 1 base from J, the gap between germline ends came to 14 bases. Germline-derived CDR1 and CDR2 are SGHRS and YFSETQ. This CDR3 has 16 residues. CDR3 nucleotides: TGCGCCAGCAGCTTGAGAACGGGATCACCCCAAGAGACCCAGTACTTC. This translates into CASSLRTGSPQETQYF.

The CDR3: CASSPPTQETQYF. In nucleotides, the CDR3 is TGTGCCAGCTCACCACCGACCCAAGAGACCCAGTACTTC. The V gene is TRBV18, the J gene TRBJ2-5; D call uncertain. The CDR3 contains 13 residues. The germline CDR1 and CDR2 sequences are KGHSH and LQKENI. Trimming removed 0 bases from V and 1 base from J, with 3 bases in between.

The J gene is TRBJ2-2, the V gene TRBV3-1 (or the pseudogene TRBV3-2); 12 bases match TRBD2. The CDR3 covers 19 residues. V lost 6 bases, J lost 5 bases, and 16 bases stayed unmatched. Germline loops: CDR1 LGHDT, CDR2 YNNKEL (reference sequence). The CDR3 nucleotides are TGTGCCAGCAGTACAACCCCGACTAGCGGGAGTAGTAGAACCGGGGAGCTGTTTTTT. It is translated as CASSTTPTSGSSRTGELFF.

V usage is TRBV19 and J usage is TRBJ2-1; 7 bases are shared with TRBD2. Losses at the gene ends were 6 bases for V and 0 bases for J; bases not matched to a gene: 11. The CDR3 consists of 17 residues. Per the germline V gene, CDR1 is LNHDA and CDR2 is SQIVND (reference sequence). CDR3 residues: CASRARSGTSSYNEQFF. CDR3 in DNA: TGTGCCAGTAGAGCTAGGAGCGGGACCAGCTCCTACAATGAGCAGTTCTTC.

The chain carries TRBV18 and TRBJ2-7; a weak D match, TRBD1 (5 bases). Germline V lookup: CDR1 KGHSH, CDR2 LQKENI. V was trimmed by 3 bases and J by 1 base, leaving 10 bases between them. This CDR3 region has 14 residues. This CDR3 is CASSPQTDSYEQYF. In DNA form, the CDR3 reads TGTGCCAGCTCACCCCAGACAGATTCCTACGAGCAGTACTTC.

V gene TRBV11-2 combines with J gene TRBJ1-1; 7 bases map to TRBD1. Germline assignment: CDR1 SGHAT and CDR2 FQNNGV. The length of the CDR3 is 13 residues. Losses at the gene ends were 5 bases for V and 5 bases for J; bases not matched to a gene: 5. The CDR3 bases are TGTGCCAGCAGCGAGGGGGCCGGGACTGAAGCTTTCTTT. It specifies CASSEGAGTEAFF.